What follows are 18 T cell receptor beta chains derived from one specimen sequenced in a study of blood T cell repertoires in COVID-19 (dated by TCRdb to the early 2020s). The library was prepared using the immunoSEQ multiplex PCR assay. TCRdb holds this immuneACCESS table with in-frame rearrangements only. Some clones are missing; in checked studies, unresolved V genes explain under half, and the rest has no known cause. For this sample the table gives about 280,000 clones, of which 91% were detected only once. In total, the top ten clones hold approximately 3% of the sample. Sequencing was performed on PBMCs or T cells enriched from blood (not recorded which). The receptors originated from a middle-aged man who had been exposed to COVID-19.

The chain carries TRBV7-2 and TRBJ1-2, with D possibly matching TRBD1 (6 bases). Germline loops: CDR1 SGHTA, CDR2 FQGNSA. The CDR3 totals 15 residues. Trimming removed 1 base at V and 5 bases at J, with 14 bases between. The CDR3 region has the DNA TGTGCCAGCAGCTTAGGGGGCAGGGGCTCTTATGGCTACACCTTC. Residues: CASSLGGRGSYGYTF.

The chain joins TRBV3-1 (or the pseudogene TRBV3-2) to TRBJ1-1; D gene unclear. V was shortened by 4 bases and J by 4 bases, with 16 bases between the two germline ends. Germline-derived CDR1 and CDR2 are LGHDT and YNNKEL (reference sequence). This CDR3 has 15 amino acids. Here the CDR3 reads CASSPLVGLFTEAFF. In DNA form, the CDR3 reads TGTGCCAGCAGCCCGTTGGTCGGACTGTTCACTGAAGCTTTCTTT.

This clone appeared a few times. The V gene is TRBV5-6, the J gene TRBJ1-5; TRBD1 matches 9 bases. V trimming: 4 bases; J trimming: 4 bases; junction bases outside the gene matches: 6. Germline CDR1 reads SGHDT; CDR2 reads YYEEEE. The length of the CDR3 is 15 residues. The CDR3 sequence is CASSLRGQGNQPQHF. CDR3 nucleotides: TGTGCCAGCAGCCTCCGAGGACAGGGGAATCAGCCCCAGCATTTT.

The chain employs TRBV5-4 and TRBJ2-7; 11 bases match TRBD2. The trim removed 3 bases at V and 9 bases at J, leaving 11 bases unmatched. Germline V gene data show CDR1 as SGHNT and CDR2 as YYREEE (reference sequence). The CDR3 is 15 residues long. Here the CDR3 DNA reads TGTGCCAGCAGCTGGGGACTAGCGGAGGGGTATAGGCAGTACTTC. Translated: CASSWGLAEGYRQYF.

The chain employs TRBV7-8 and TRBJ2-7, with D unresolved. CDR1 and CDR2 (germline): SGHVS, FQNEAQ. Between the trimmed V and J ends, which lost 4 bases and 0 bases, there was a span of 7 bases. The CDR3 loop spans 13 amino acids. The CDR3 is CASSYTNSYEQYF. The CDR3 DNA sequence: TGTGCCAGCAGCTACACCAACTCCTACGAGCAGTACTTC. Using reference TRBV7-8 and TRBJ2-7 for the parts outside the CDR3, the full variable domain is GAGVSQSPRYKVAKRGQDVALRCDPISGHVSLFWYQQALGQGPEFLTYFQNEAQLDKSGLPSDRFFAERPEGSVSTLKIQRTQQEDSAVYLCASSYTNSYEQYFGPGTRLTVT.

This rearrangement joins TRBV7-8 to TRBJ2-1; TRBD2 agrees at 10 bases. The V gene end was trimmed by 4 bases and the J gene end by 0 bases; junction bases not matched to a gene: 15. Germline loops: CDR1 SGHVS, CDR2 FQNEAQ. This CDR3 has 20 amino acids. This CDR3 reads CASSSRRAGLASSSYNEQFF. CDR3 DNA sequence: TGTGCCAGCAGCTCACGCCGCGCGGGACTAGCGAGTAGCTCCTACAATGAGCAGTTCTTC.

This rearrangement joins TRBV24-1 to TRBJ1-2, with D possibly matching TRBD1 (6 bases). Germline loops: CDR1 KGHDR, CDR2 SFDVKD. This CDR3 has 15 amino acids. V was trimmed by 4 bases and J by 4 bases, leaving 15 bases between them. This chain's CDR3 is CATSETNGGAYGYTF. CDR3 bases: TGTGCCACCAGTGAGACTAACGGGGGGGCCTATGGCTACACCTTC.

Details on this clone: At one end, the junction sequence differs from germline, possibly due to a read error. This chain joins TRBV4-3 and TRBJ2-1, with D perhaps matching TRBD2 (6 bases). The CDR3 loop spans 13 amino acids. Germline CDR1 is LGHNA and CDR2 is YSLEER. For the CDR3, the DNA is TGCGCCAGCAGCCAAGAGGCTGGAGCGGGCCGGGTCTTC. Amino acids: CASSQEAGAGRVF.

The genes are TRBV18 and TRBJ2-3; 7 bases line up with TRBD1. This CDR3 has 16 amino acids. CDR1 is KGHSH and CDR2 is LQKENI in the germline V gene. With 0 bases clipped from V and 6 bases from J, the junction kept 9 bases outside the gene matches. The CDR3 protein is CASSPPGQTVGDTQYF. The CDR3 nucleotides read TGTGCCAGCTCACCACCGGGACAGACAGTGGGGGATACGCAGTATTTT.

The chain employs TRBV11-2 and TRBJ2-1; the D gene is possibly TRBD1 (6 bases). Germline V CDR1 and CDR2: SGHAT, FQNNGV. This CDR3 comprises 12 residues. Between the trimmed V and J ends, which lost 3 bases and 6 bases, there was a span of 6 bases. CDR3 coding DNA: TGTGCCAGCAGCTTGACAGGCAATGAGCAGTTCTTC. It specifies CASSLTGNEQFF.

The chain joins TRBV27 to TRBJ1-4, with a possible D match to TRBD1 (5 bases). This CDR3 contains 15 residues. Trimming took off 5 bases at V and 5 bases at J, with 15 bases between the two ends. Germline-derived CDR1 and CDR2 are MNHEY and SMNVEV (reference sequence). CDR3 in DNA: TGTGCCAGCAGTCGGCGCTGGGGCCGAAATGAAAAACTGTTTTTT. It is translated as CASSRRWGRNEKLFF.

This clone has a single count. This chain connects TRBV11-2 to TRBJ2-7; the D gene is possibly TRBD2 (6 bases). There are 16 residues in the CDR3. Germline V gene data show CDR1 as SGHAT and CDR2 as FQNNGV. V was clipped by 7 bases and J by 4 bases, with 23 bases between them. The chain's CDR3 is CASTANPHTGTYEQYF. CDR3 nucleotides: TGTGCCAGCACCGCCAACCCTCACACGGGGACTTACGAGCAGTACTTC.

The chain uses TRBV19 and TRBJ1-2; TRBD1 aligns across 7 bases. The J segment lost 5 bases and the V segment lost 1 base, leaving 1 base of the junction unmatched. The CDR3 is made up of 13 amino acids. Germline V gives CDR1 LNHDA, CDR2 SQIVND (reference sequence). Here the CDR3 DNA reads TGTGCCAGTAGTATAGGACAGGGATATGGCTACACCTTC. This encodes CASSIGQGYGYTF.

This rearrangement joins TRBV7-9 to TRBJ1-2; no definite D call. Looked up from germline, CDR1 is SEHNR and CDR2 is FQNEAQ (reference sequence). Trimming pared 6 bases from V and 1 base from J, leaving 9 bases between. CDR3 length: 13 amino acids. The DNA of the CDR3 is TGTGCCAGCAGTCCGAGAGATAACTATGGCTACACCTTC. This sequence encodes CASSPRDNYGYTF.

This clone is a singleton in its sample. The chain combines TRBV7-9 with TRBJ2-7; a weak D match, TRBD2 (6 bases). V gave up 5 bases and J gave up 6 bases, with 17 bases separating them. The CDR3 has 14 amino acids. Per the germline V gene, CDR1 is SEHNR and CDR2 is FQNEAQ (reference sequence). CDR3 nucleotides: TGTGCCAGCAGCCCAATAGCGGCCCGGGGCGAGCAGTACTTC. Its translation: CASSPIAARGEQYF.

The chain couples TRBV6-6 to TRBJ2-7, with D possibly TRBD2 on 6 matching bases. V was cut by 4 bases and J by 7 bases, with 20 bases left in between. Germline values: CDR1 MNHNY, CDR2 SVGAGI (reference sequence). This CDR3 has 15 residues. Here the CDR3 reads CASSSQDPRAGEQYF. In DNA, the CDR3 is TGTGCCAGCAGTTCACAGGACCCTCGGGCGGGGGAGCAGTACTTC.

This clone occurred once. This rearrangement joins TRBV30 to TRBJ1-1; a possible D gene is TRBD1 (6 bases). Trimming took off 2 bases at V and 9 bases at J, with 19 bases between the two ends. There are 14 residues in the CDR3. From germline, CDR1 is GTSNPN and CDR2 SVGIG (reference sequence). This chain's CDR3 is CAWSKTGSVDKAFF. The CDR3 DNA follows: TGTGCCTGGAGTAAGACAGGTTCCGTGGACAAAGCTTTCTTT.

This rearrangement joins TRBV30 to TRBJ1-1; 9 bases agree with TRBD1. Germline loops: CDR1 GTSNPN, CDR2 SVGIG (reference sequence). The junction had 11 bases not matched to a gene; V was cut back by 0 bases and J by 6 bases. This CDR3 contains 16 residues. The CDR3 DNA follows: TGTGCCTGGAGTGTATTCACAGGGGGCTTGGTCTCTGAAGCTTTCTTT. It specifies CAWSVFTGGLVSEAFF.